This T cell receptor beta chain was observed in a study of molecular identifiers for immune sequencing clone quantification listed by TCRdb under 2018. About the investigation overall: In a replicate experiment, RNA from roughly 20,000 or 100,000 naive CD8 T cells was split into five aliquots, four of which were sequenced. The study was a methods study using CD8 T cells to benchmark molecular-identifier clustering-based TCR repertoire sequencing (MIDCIRS) and TCR RNA copy counting. Beyond this particular receptor, the publication reports: Naive libraries contained spiked-in Jurkat TCR RNA (around eleven copies' worth), which is not part of the donor repertoire. Modeling estimated approximately 3 recovered TCR RNA copies per cell, compared with approximately 10 by digital PCR, which implies around 33% capture efficiency. Spiked-in Jurkat TCR RNA equal to a single cell's worth was reported to be detectable even within 1,200,000 naive CD8 T cells. In CMV-specific effector cells, over 98% of molecules were held by clones above 20 RNA copies, whereas under 1% of molecules were held by such clones in naive cells. The sizes of highly expanded clones could end up underestimated when identical TCR molecules share a barcode. Without barcode sub-clustering, chimeric consensus sequences inflated TCR diversity; chimeras reached as high as 47%.

Libraries of naive CD8 T cells were built from approximately 20,000 to 980,000 sorted cells, with 10%, 30% or 50% of the purified RNA used. Naive CD8 T cells, defined as CD8+CD4-CCR7+CD45RA+, were FACS-sorted into RLT Plus buffer on a BD FACSAria II. To test detection sensitivity, Jurkat RNA equal to ten TCR copies was added to samples of about 17,000-1,100,000 naive CD8 T cells. CD8 T cells were enriched with RosetteSep CD8+ T Cell Enrichment Cocktail and Ficoll-Paque, followed by ACK red cell lysis. The library was generated by PCR. Sequencing instrument: NextSeq 500. Bulk TCR libraries were generated as previously described, with the TCR primers listed in Table S5 used. The Qiagen AllPrep DNA/RNA kit was used to purify total RNA. Before any analysis, reads coming from multiple sequencing runs of the same library were combined into one pool. As for how the authors treated the data: Reads were retained only if an exact TCR constant sequence was present, and the retained reads were trimmed to 150 nt and grouped according to their 12-nt molecular barcodes. Reads in each barcode group were sub-clustered using a 15% Levenshtein threshold, and a quality-weighted consensus sequence was built for each RNA molecule. Non-functional sequences were discarded, and so were lower-count sequences lying one edit away from another sequence. Barcode sub-clusters with fewer than 20% of the maximum read count were removed, based on fitting two negative binomial distributions. In-frame beta chains were kept once TCRdb had trimmed the public reads at Q25 with fastp and called clones with MiXCR. Each record represents a unique CDR3 protein, reported with the most common genes and DNA among its rows. These V and J calls derive from TCRdb rather than the authors' analysis. For this sample the table gives roughly 630,000 distinct CDR3 sequences, of which roughly 23% were detected only once. The ten biggest clones cover 0.7% to 0.95% of the sample.

This clonotype showed up just a few times. Which antigen it targets is not known. Base quality data are lacking; no much larger clone is found one base away. For this chain, trimming is 10 bases at the V end and 4 bases at the J end, and the number of junction bases without a gene match is 10. The germline V gene (reference sequence) provides CDR1 LNHDA and CDR2 SQIVND. Including cysteine and phenylalanine, the CDR3 has 14 amino acids. Only CDR3 DNA remains: 42 bases, in frame from the first base. Material for sequencing was naive CD8+ T cells from blood, with Jurkat cell RNA spiked in. The cell subset or site label, as the study defines it: FACS-sorted CD8+CD4-CCR7+CD45RA+ naive T cells. This receptor chain uses TRBV19 and TRBJ2-1; the central 7 bases match TRBD2. The sequence was collected from a human donor in good health. Some libraries in this study had Jurkat cell RNA spiked in. The DNA is TGTGCCACAATGCTAGCGGCCAGTTACAATGAGCAGTTCTTC. Its protein reads: CATMLAASYNEQFF.